The T cell receptor beta chain under discussion was sequenced for a study of T cell repertoires in cytomegalovirus infection. Each CDR3 protein is one row after TCRdb ran MiXCR on the reads. The sample yields roughly 160,000 distinct CDR3 sequences, about a fifth seen once. Study-level findings and limits: The ex vivo response was dominated by HLA-C-restricted CMV-specific TCR beta clonotypes. People with CMV and the relevant HLA were identified by cumulative public TCR beta family frequency.

This clonotype was observed a few times. Its antigen is unknown. The CDR3 loop spans 15 amino acids. The J segment lost 3 bases and the V segment lost 1 base, leaving 6 bases of the junction unmatched. Germline lookup yields CDR1 SGHTA and CDR2 FQGNSA. The gene calls are TRBV7-2 and TRBJ2-7; 7 bases match TRBD2. The sequencing here drew on CD8+ T cells from cultured PBMCs, taken from culture after CMV antigen stimulation. This receptor was identified in a human donor in good health (CMV status not recorded). Some clones in this sample may be carry-over from other donors' samples. CDR3 bases: TGTGCCAGCAGCTTAGAAGGGGAGGGGATCTACGAGCAGTACTTC. Encoded protein: CASSLEGEGIYEQYF.